This T cell receptor (beta chain) is drawn from a study of Graves' ophthalmopathy and Graves' hyperthyroidism. This clonotype was seen a handful of times. Using RNA transcripts, the TCR beta CDR3 regions were amplified. The first round was an RT-PCR with HTBI primers, and the second round was a multiplex PCR. From the multiplex PCR reads, TCRdb called clonotypes with MiXCR, one entry per CDR3 protein. The sample records about 370,000 distinct CDR3 sequences, 15% to 20% being singletons. Exclusion criteria comprised other autoimmune diseases, uncontrolled infections, pregnancy or lactation in patients. A diagnosis was made from clinical symptoms together with serum thyroxine, TRAb, thyroid ultrasound and orbital computed tomography. PBMCs had their origin in fresh peripheral blood (about 10 ml). The clonotype was recovered from an adult woman with stable Graves' hyperthyroidism. Sequencing used peripheral blood.

The CDR3 sequence is CASSIAGQGIRQPQHF. The CDR3 DNA reads TGTGCCAGTAGTATAGCGGGACAGGGGATAAGACAGCCCCAGCATTTT. V gene TRBV19 combines with J gene TRBJ1-5, with TRBD1 matching 10 bases. V was pared by 1 base and J by 7 bases, with 7 bases of the junction left unmatched. Germline-derived CDR1 and CDR2 are LNHDA and SQIVND (reference sequence). The CDR3 is made up of 16 amino acids.